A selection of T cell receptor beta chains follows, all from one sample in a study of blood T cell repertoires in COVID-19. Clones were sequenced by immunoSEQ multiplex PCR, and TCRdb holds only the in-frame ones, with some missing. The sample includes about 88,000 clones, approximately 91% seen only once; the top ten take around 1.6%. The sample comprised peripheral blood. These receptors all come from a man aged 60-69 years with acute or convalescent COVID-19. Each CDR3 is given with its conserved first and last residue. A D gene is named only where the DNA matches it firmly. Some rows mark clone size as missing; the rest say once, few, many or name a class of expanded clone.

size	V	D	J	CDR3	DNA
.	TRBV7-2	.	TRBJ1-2	CASSLAPSSRDTTF	TGTGCCAGCAGCTTAGCCCCATCAAGCCGGGACACGACCTTC
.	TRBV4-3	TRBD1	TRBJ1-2	CASSPGQGPNYGYTF	TGCGCCAGCAGCCCCGGACAGGGGCCCAACTATGGCTACACCTTC
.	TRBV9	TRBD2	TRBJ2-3	CASSRASGREADTQYF	TGTGCCAGCAGCCGGGCTAGCGGGAGAGAGGCAGATACGCAGTATTTT
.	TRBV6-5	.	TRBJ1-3	CASRKVESGNTIYF	TGTGCCAGCAGAAAAGTTGAGTCTGGAAACACCATATATTTT
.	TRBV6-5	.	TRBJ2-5	CASNIPEVGETQYF	TGTGCCAGCAATATTCCGGAGGTGGGAGAGACCCAGTACTTC
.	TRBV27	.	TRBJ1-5	CASSLSGNQPQHF	TGTGCCAGCAGTTTATCCGGCAATCAGCCCCAGCATTTT
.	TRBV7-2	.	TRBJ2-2	CASSFAASGTGELFF	TGTGCCAGCAGCTTCGCGGCGTCGGGCACCGGGGAGCTGTTTTTT
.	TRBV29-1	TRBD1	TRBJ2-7	CSVRVRGLGEQYF	TGCAGCGTTCGGGTCAGGGGGCTAGGCGAGCAGTACTTC
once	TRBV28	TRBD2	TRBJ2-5	CASSLGTSGSVLETQYF	TGTGCCAGCAGTTTAGGGACTAGCGGGAGTGTATTGGAGACCCAGTACTTC
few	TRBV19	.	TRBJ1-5	CASSKRSYGENQPQHF	TGTGCCAGTAGTAAGAGGAGTTACGGCGAAAATCAGCCCCAGCATTTT
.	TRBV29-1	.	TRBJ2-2	CSVEYRERTPGELFF	TGCAGCGTTGAGTACAGGGAAAGGACCCCCGGGGAGCTGTTTTTT
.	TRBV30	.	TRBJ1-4	CAWTVRDRFSMGNEKLFF	TGTGCCTGGACGGTTCGAGACAGGTTCAGTATGGGTAATGAAAAACTGTTTTTT
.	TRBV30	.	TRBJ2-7	CAWTMGPEQYF	TGTGCCTGGACTATGGGCCCCGAGCAGTACTTC
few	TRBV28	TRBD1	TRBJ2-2	CASSLWGQGNTGELFF	TGTGCCAGCAGTTTATGGGGACAGGGGAACACCGGGGAGCTGTTTTTT
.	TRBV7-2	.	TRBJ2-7	CASSSAGPYEQYF	TGTGCCAGCAGCTCAGCGGGCCCTTACGAGCAGTACTTC
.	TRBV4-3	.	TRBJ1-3	CASSQAGSSAGNTIYF	TGCGCCAGCAGCCAAGCGGGGTCTTCAGCGGGAAACACCATATATTTT
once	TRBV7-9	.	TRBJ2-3	CASKAGSTDTQYF	TGTGCCAGCAAGGCGGGGAGCACAGATACGCAGTATTTT
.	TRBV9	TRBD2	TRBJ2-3	CASSVEVSGKTDTQYF	TGTGCCAGCAGCGTAGAGGTTAGCGGGAAGACAGATACGCAGTATTTT
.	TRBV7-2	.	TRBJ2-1	CASSLDDGAGAREQFF	TGTGCCAGCAGCTTAGATGATGGGGCGGGGGCCAGGGAGCAGTTCTTC
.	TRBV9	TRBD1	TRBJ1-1	CASSGEDREKAFF	TGTGCCAGCAGCGGAGAAGACAGGGAAAAAGCTTTCTTT
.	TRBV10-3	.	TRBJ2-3	CAISGLDTQYF	TGTGCCATCAGTGGTCTAGATACGCAGTATTTT
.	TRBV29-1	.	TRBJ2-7	CSVGRGWYEQYF	TGCAGCGTTGGCAGGGGTTGGTACGAGCAGTACTTC
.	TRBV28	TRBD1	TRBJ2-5	CATRQGGGETQYF	TGTGCCACCAGACAGGGCGGTGGAGAGACCCAGTACTTC
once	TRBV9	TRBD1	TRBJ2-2	CASSAGQGIAGELFF	TGTGCCAGCAGCGCCGGACAGGGAATAGCGGGGGAGCTGTTTTTT
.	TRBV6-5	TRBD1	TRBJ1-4	CASSLGGQGAVGKLFF	TGTGCCAGCAGTTTAGGGGGGCAGGGGGCGGTTGGAAAACTGTTTTTT
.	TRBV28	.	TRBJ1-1	CASSLHGGGREAFF	TGTGCCAGCAGTTTGCACGGGGGCGGGAGGGAAGCTTTCTTT
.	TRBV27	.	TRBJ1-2	CASRSGTIGYTF	TGTGCCAGCAGAAGCGGGACGATCGGCTACACCTTC
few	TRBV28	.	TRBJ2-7	CASSFSLRGLTYEQYF	TGTGCCAGCAGTTTTTCGTTGAGAGGGTTGACCTACGAGCAGTACTTC
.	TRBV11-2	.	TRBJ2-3	CASSLDLATTSTDTQYF	TGTGCCAGCAGCTTAGATCTAGCGACGACTAGCACAGATACGCAGTATTTT
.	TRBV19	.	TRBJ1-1	CASSMTVNTEAFF	TGTGCCAGTAGTATGACAGTCAACACTGAAGCTTTCTTT
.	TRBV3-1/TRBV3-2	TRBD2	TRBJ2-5	CASSPTWASGSLETQYF	TGTGCCAGCAGCCCCACCTGGGCTAGCGGGAGTTTGGAGACCCAGTACTTC
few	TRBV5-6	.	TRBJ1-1	CASSLGQLPEAFF	TGTGCCAGCAGCCTTGGACAGCTCCCTGAAGCTTTCTTT
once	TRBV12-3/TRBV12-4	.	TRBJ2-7	CASTPDKPYEQYF	TGTGCCAGCACCCCTGACAAGCCCTACGAGCAGTACTTC
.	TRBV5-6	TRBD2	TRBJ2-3	CASSLARGLAGTDTQYF	TGTGCCAGCAGCTTGGCACGAGGACTAGCGGGAACAGATACGCAGTATTTT
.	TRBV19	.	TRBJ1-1	CASSALQGRTEAFF	TGTGCCAGTAGTGCCCTACAGGGACGCACTGAAGCTTTCTTT
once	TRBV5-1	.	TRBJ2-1	CASSISGNNEQFF	TGCGCCAGCAGTATCTCCGGGAACAATGAGCAGTTCTTC
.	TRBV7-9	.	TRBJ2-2	CASSTTPGDDTGELFF	TGTGCCAGCAGCACCACTCCAGGGGATGACACCGGGGAGCTGTTTTTT
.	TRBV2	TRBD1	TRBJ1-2	CASSLGTGKIYGYTF	TGTGCCAGCAGCCTAGGGACAGGGAAGATCTATGGCTACACCTTC
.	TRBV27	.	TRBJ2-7	CASSPELSLSYEQYF	TGTGCCAGCAGTCCCGAGCTTAGCCTTTCCTACGAGCAGTACTTC
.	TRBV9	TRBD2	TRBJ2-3	CASSVGLAGLTDTQYF	TGTGCCAGCAGCGTAGGACTAGCGGGGCTCACAGATACGCAGTATTTT
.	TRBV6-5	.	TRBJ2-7	CASTPGALGRGQYF	TGTGCCAGCACCCCCGGAGCCTTAGGGAGAGGGCAGTACTTC
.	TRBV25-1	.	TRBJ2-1	CASSYQGGSYNEQFF	TGTGCCAGCAGTTACCAGGGGGGCTCCTACAATGAGCAGTTCTTC
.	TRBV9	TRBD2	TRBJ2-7	CASGRGDYEQYF	TGTGCCAGCGGCCGGGGGGACTACGAGCAGTACTTC
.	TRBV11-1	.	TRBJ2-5	CASSPTSARETQYF	TGTGCCAGCAGCCCGACTAGTGCGAGGGAGACCCAGTACTTC
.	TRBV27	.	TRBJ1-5	CASSFQPGRPQHF	TGTGCCAGCAGTTTCCAACCGGGGAGGCCCCAGCATTTT
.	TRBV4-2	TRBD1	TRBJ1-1	CASSQDRTGGPNWGATEAFF	TGTGCCAGCAGCCAAGACCGGACAGGCGGTCCCAATTGGGGAGCCACTGAAGCTTTCTTT
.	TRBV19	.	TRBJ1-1	CASSGVGTEAFF	TGTGCCAGTAGCGGGGTGGGCACTGAAGCTTTCTTT
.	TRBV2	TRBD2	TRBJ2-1	CASRRREALGNEQFF	TGTGCCAGCAGGCGGCGGGAGGCTTTGGGCAATGAGCAGTTCTTC
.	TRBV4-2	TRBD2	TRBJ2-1	CASSQERSSGIYNEQFF	TGTGCCAGCAGCCAAGAACGCTCTAGCGGGATTTACAATGAGCAGTTCTTC
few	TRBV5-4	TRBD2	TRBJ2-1	CASSPGTSGSGEQFF	TGTGCCAGCAGCCCTGGGACTAGCGGGAGTGGGGAGCAGTTCTTC
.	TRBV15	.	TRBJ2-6	CATSRDRIKRSGANVLTF	TGTGCCACCAGCAGAGATAGAATTAAACGCTCTGGGGCCAACGTCCTGACTTTC
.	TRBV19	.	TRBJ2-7	CASSALQGNSYEQYF	TGTGCCAGTAGCGCATTACAGGGCAACTCCTACGAGCAGTACTTC
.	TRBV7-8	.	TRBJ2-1	CASSLRQDWYEQFF	TGTGCCAGCAGCTTAAGGCAGGACTGGTATGAGCAGTTCTTC
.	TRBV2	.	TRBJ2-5	CASSESRETQYF	TGTGCCAGCAGTGAAAGCCGAGAGACCCAGTACTTC